The 2 T cell receptor beta chains below come from one sample, sequenced in a study of blood T cell dynamics during melanoma immunotherapy. Noted time point: week 3, after first cycle of checkpoint inhibitor. Generated by immunoSEQ multiplex PCR, the TCRdb table keeps only in-frame clones and is missing some. In the table there are 11,000 to 15,000 clones, about nine tenths of which are singletons. The source was blood, collected from a patient treated with checkpoint blockade. These TCRs come from a human donor with melanoma.

The chain combines TRBV19 with TRBJ1-1; D might be TRBD1 (6 bases). The germline V gene has CDR1 LNHDA and CDR2 SQIVND (reference sequence). This CDR3 contains 14 residues. The V gene lost 0 bases and the J gene lost 5 bases, with 10 bases spanning the gap. This CDR3 reads CASSIDRGGTEAFF. The DNA of the CDR3 is TGTGCCAGTAGTATAGACAGGGGTGGTACTGAAGCTTTCTTT.

The chain combines TRBV2 with TRBJ1-2; the match to TRBD1 covers 7 bases. This CDR3 comprises 11 residues. J was trimmed by 8 bases and V by 6 bases; bases with no gene match: 3. Germline CDR1 SNHLY, CDR2 FYNNEI. The CDR3: CASSEQGGYTF. The CDR3, as DNA: TGTGCCAGCAGCGAACAGGGGGGCTACACCTTC.